A selection of T cell receptor beta chains follows, all from one sample in a study of T cells in Graves' hyperthyroidism and ophthalmopathy. TCRdb re-derived calls from the multiplex PCR reads in MiXCR, one entry per CDR3 protein. The sample lists hundreds of thousands of distinct CDR3 sequences; about 14% were seen once. Sequenced input: blood. The receptor source for this set is a young woman with Graves' hyperthyroidism. CDR3s include the opening cysteine and the closing phenylalanine or tryptophan. The order of the fields is J gene, D gene, V gene, clone size, CDR3 protein, CDR3 DNA. A D gene is named only where the DNA matches it firmly. The listing skips clone size in some rows; elsewhere it reads once, few, many or a size class.

>TRBJ2-3|NA|TRBV20-1|many
CSAAHGEDTQYF
TGCAGTGCTGCCCATGGGGAAGATACGCAGTATTTT
>TRBJ2-6|NA|TRBV7-9|few
CASSSPPTGANVLTF
TGTGCCAGCAGCTCCCCCCCAACTGGGGCCAACGTCCTGACTTTC
>TRBJ1-4|NA|TRBV30|NA
CAWRGAVYEKLFF
TGTGCCTGGAGGGGGGCCGTTTATGAAAAACTGTTTTTT
>TRBJ1-5|NA|TRBV27|NA
CASSMRGGLRNQPQHF
TGTGCCAGCAGTATGAGAGGGGGGCTTCGGAATCAGCCCCAGCATTTT
>TRBJ2-7|TRBD2|TRBV7-2|many
CASSPGLAGHEQYF
TGTGCCAGCAGCCCAGGACTAGCGGGTCACGAGCAGTACTTC
>TRBJ2-1|NA|TRBV15|many
CATSRGYNEQFF
TGTGCCACCAGCAGAGGTTACAATGAGCAGTTCTTC
>TRBJ1-6|NA|TRBV15|many
CATGAGYNSPLHF
TGTGCCACCGGGGCAGGCTATAATTCACCCCTCCACTTT
>TRBJ2-5|NA|TRBV7-2|few
CASSLLIGQRFQETQYF
TGTGCCAGCAGCTTATTGATAGGACAAAGGTTCCAAGAGACCCAGTACTTC
>TRBJ1-2|NA|TRBV29-1|NA
CSGAGTTNYGYTF
TGCAGCGGCGCCGGGACAACTAACTATGGCTACACCTTC
>TRBJ2-1|NA|TRBV5-6|NA
CASSLASAFNEQFF
TGTGCCAGCAGCTTGGCTAGCGCCTTCAATGAGCAGTTCTTC
>TRBJ2-1|NA|TRBV12-3/TRBV12-4|NA
CASSLGPDREQFF
TGTGCCAGCAGTTTAGGCCCTGATCGGGAGCAGTTCTTC
>TRBJ1-5|TRBD1|TRBV7-2|NA
CASSAGGRDQPQHF
TGTGCCAGCAGCGCAGGGGGCCGCGATCAGCCCCAGCATTTT
>TRBJ1-5|TRBD1|TRBV3-1|NA
CASSQDGQGYDQPQHF
TGTGCCAGCAGCCAAGATGGACAGGGTTATGATCAGCCCCAGCATTTT
>TRBJ2-7|NA|TRBV20-1|many
CSARAGTVTNYEQYF
TGCAGTGCTAGGGCCGGGACCGTTACAAACTACGAGCAGTACTTC
>TRBJ1-2|NA|TRBV25-1|many
CASGGAYYGYTF
TGTGCCAGCGGTGGGGCCTACTATGGCTACACCTTC
>TRBJ1-2|NA|TRBV6-1|many
CASILTVREGYTF
TGTGCCAGCATCCTTACTGTCCGGGAAGGCTACACCTTC
>TRBJ2-3|NA|TRBV20-1|few
CSASNREYLGDTQYF
TGCAGTGCCAGTAACCGGGAATACCTGGGAGATACGCAGTATTTT
>TRBJ1-6|NA|TRBV20-1|NA
CSARVPLGASSYNSPLHF
TGCAGTGCTAGAGTTCCCCTCGGCGCTAGCTCCTATAATTCACCCCTCCACTTT
>TRBJ2-2|TRBD1|TRBV6-6|few
CASSYSKGAPGELFF
TGTGCCAGCAGTTACTCGAAGGGGGCTCCCGGGGAGCTGTTTTTT
>TRBJ2-3|NA|TRBV28|many
CASTMGPATDTQYF
TGTGCCAGCACTATGGGCCCGGCGACAGATACGCAGTATTTT
>TRBJ2-1|TRBD2|TRBV6-1|NA
CASSPGLAGEQFF
TGTGCCAGCAGTCCAGGACTAGCGGGTGAGCAGTTCTTC
>TRBJ2-1|NA|TRBV19|few
CASSATGLPTGDEQFF
TGTGCCAGTAGTGCCACGGGATTACCAACCGGTGATGAGCAGTTCTTC
>TRBJ2-3|NA|TRBV20-1|many
CSARPSGRADTQYF
TGCAGTGCTAGACCCTCGGGACGGGCAGATACGCAGTATTTT
>TRBJ2-7|NA|TRBV28|many
CASSPDDEQYF
TGTGCCAGCAGTCCCGACGACGAGCAGTACTTC
>TRBJ1-2|NA|TRBV7-2|few
CASSAPPQQGGYGYTF
TGTGCCAGCAGCGCCCCCCCCCAGCAGGGCGGATATGGCTACACCTTC
>TRBJ2-1|TRBD1|TRBV5-1|NA
CASRIDRGRYNEQFF
TGCGCCAGCAGGATAGACAGGGGTCGCTACAATGAGCAGTTCTTC
>TRBJ1-6|NA|TRBV19|NA
CASSISPGTKGSPLHF
TGTGCCAGTAGTATATCGCCGGGGACAAAGGGATCACCCCTCCACTTT
>TRBJ2-2|TRBD1|TRBV5-1|few
CATTTAGTANTGELFF
TGCGCCACCACTACGGCCGGGACAGCGAACACCGGGGAGCTGTTTTTT
>TRBJ1-1|NA|TRBV20-1|few
CSASLDGRNTEAFF
TGCAGTGCTTCTTTGGACGGCCGGAACACTGAAGCTTTCTTT
>TRBJ2-2|NA|TRBV6-1|many
CASSYLASRGNTGELFF
TGTGCCAGCAGTTACTTAGCCTCGAGAGGAAATACCGGGGAGCTGTTTTTT
>TRBJ2-1|TRBD2|TRBV27|many
CASSLRVSSGTGVYNEQFF
TGTGCCAGCAGTTTAAGGGTATCTAGCGGGACGGGGGTTTACAATGAGCAGTTCTTC